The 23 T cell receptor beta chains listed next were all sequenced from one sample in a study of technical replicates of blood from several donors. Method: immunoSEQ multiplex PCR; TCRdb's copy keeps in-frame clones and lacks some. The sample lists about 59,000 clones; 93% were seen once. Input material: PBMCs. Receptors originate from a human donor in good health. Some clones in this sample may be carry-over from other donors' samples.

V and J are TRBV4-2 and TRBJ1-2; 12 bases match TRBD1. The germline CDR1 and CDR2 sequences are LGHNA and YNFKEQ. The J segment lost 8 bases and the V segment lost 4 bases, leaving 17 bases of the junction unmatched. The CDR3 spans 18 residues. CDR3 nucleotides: TGTGCCAGCAGCCTACAGACCAATCCGGGACAGGGGGCGCGAGGCTACACCTTC. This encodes CASSLQTNPGQGARGYTF.

The CDR3 region has the DNA TGTGCCAGTAGTCCCGGACCCGGGACTAGCGGGACCCCCAATGAGCAGTTCTTC. This sequence encodes CASSPGPGTSGTPNEQFF. The chain joins TRBV19 to TRBJ2-1; 13 positions match TRBD2. Germline V lookup: CDR1 LNHDA, CDR2 SQIVND (reference sequence). The CDR3 runs to 18 residues. The ends lost 5 bases at V and 6 bases at J; junction bases unmatched: 13.

CDR3 region: CASSYQTSGPNEQFF. Here the CDR3 DNA reads TGTGCCAGCAGCTACCAGACTAGCGGGCCCAATGAGCAGTTCTTC. The chain uses TRBV14 and TRBJ2-1, with 10 bases matching TRBD2. This CDR3 comprises 15 residues. The germline CDR1 and CDR2 sequences are SGHDN and FVKESK. V gave up 5 bases and J gave up 6 bases; unmatched junction bases: 7.

The CDR3 nucleotides are TGTGCCAGCATTAAGGGCTACAGGGGGTTATACGAGCAGTACTTC. It yields the protein CASIKGYRGLYEQYF. This chain joins TRBV6-1 and TRBJ2-7, with 8 bases aligning to TRBD1. Germline CDR1 is MNHNS and CDR2 is SASEGT. This CDR3 region has 15 residues. The junction had 12 bases not matched to a gene; V was cut back by 7 bases and J by 4 bases.

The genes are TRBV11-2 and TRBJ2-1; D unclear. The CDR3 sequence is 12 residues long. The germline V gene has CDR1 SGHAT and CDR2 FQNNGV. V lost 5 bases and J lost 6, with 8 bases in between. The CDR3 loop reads CASSPLPNEQFF. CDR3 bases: TGTGCCAGCAGCCCCCTCCCCAATGAGCAGTTCTTC. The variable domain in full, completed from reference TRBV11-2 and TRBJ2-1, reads EAGVAQSPRYKIIEKRQSVAFWCNPISGHATLYWYQQILGQGPKLLIQFQNNGVVDDSQLPKDRFSAERLKGVDSTLKIQPAKLEDSAVYLCASSPLPNEQFFGPGTRLTVL.

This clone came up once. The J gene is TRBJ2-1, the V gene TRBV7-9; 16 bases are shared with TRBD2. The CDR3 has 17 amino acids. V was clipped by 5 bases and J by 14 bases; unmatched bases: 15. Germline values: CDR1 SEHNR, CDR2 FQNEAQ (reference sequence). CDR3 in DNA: TGTGCCAGCAGCCCAAGCCCCGCGGGACTAGCGGGAGGGTTGGAGTTCTTC. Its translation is CASSPSPAGLAGGLEFF.

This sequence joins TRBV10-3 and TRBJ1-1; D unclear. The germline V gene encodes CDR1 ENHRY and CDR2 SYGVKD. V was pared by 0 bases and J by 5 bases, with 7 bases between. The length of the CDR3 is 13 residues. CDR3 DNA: TGTGCCATCAGTGAGTCGAGAGGGACTGAAGCTTTCTTT. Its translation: CAISESRGTEAFF.

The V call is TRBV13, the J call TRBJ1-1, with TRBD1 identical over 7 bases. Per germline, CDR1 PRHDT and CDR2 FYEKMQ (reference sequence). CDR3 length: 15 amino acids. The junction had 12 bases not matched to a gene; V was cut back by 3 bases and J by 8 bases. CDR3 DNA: TGTGCCAGCAGCTTGCTTCCCACCGGGACAGAAGAAGCTTTCTTT. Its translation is CASSLLPTGTEEAFF. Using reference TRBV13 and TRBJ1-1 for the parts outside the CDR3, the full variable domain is AAGVIQSPRHLIKEKRETATLKCYPIPRHDTVYWYQQGPGQDPQFLISFYEKMQSDKGSIPDRFSAQQFSDYHSELNMSSLELGDSALYFCASSLLPTGTEEAFFGQGTRLTVV.

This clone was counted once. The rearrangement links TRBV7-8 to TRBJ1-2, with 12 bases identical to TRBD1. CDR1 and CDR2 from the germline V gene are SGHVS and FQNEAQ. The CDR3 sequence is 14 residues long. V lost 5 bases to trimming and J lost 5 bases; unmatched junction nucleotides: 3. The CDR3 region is CASSPGQGAYGYTF. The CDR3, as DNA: TGTGCCAGCAGCCCGGGACAGGGGGCATATGGCTACACCTTC.

The CDR3 here is CASSPSETGGDYGYTF. The CDR3 DNA is TGTGCCAGCAGCCCCTCCGAGACAGGGGGCGACTATGGCTACACCTTC. J is TRBJ1-2 and V is TRBV7-8; 10 bases are shared with TRBD1. Germline V gives CDR1 SGHVS, CDR2 FQNEAQ. The CDR3 runs 16 residues. The V gene end was trimmed by 5 bases and the J gene end by 3 bases; junction bases not matched to a gene: 9.

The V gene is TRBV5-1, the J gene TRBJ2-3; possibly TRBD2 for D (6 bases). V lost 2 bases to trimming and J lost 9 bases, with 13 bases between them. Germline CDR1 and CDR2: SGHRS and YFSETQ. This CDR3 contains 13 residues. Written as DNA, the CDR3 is TGCGCCAGCAGCTTCCGGGAGCCGGGGACGCAGTATTTT. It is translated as CASSFREPGTQYF.

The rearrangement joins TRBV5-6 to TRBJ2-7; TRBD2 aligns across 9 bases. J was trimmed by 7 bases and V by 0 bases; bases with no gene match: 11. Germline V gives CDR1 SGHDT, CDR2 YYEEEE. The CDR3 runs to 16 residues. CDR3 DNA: TGTGCCAGCAGCTTGGCCGGTGTAGCGGGGGCAAGGGAGCAGTACTTC. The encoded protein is CASSLAGVAGAREQYF.

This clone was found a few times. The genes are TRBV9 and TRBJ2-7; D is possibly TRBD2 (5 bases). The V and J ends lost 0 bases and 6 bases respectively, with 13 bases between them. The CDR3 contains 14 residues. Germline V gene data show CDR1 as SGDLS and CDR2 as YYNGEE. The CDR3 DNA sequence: TGTGCCAGCAGCGTAGGAGGGCCATTCGCCGAGCAGTACTTC. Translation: CASSVGGPFAEQYF. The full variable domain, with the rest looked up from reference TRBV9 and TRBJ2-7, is DSGVTQTPKHLITATGQRVTLRCSPRSGDLSVYWYQQSLDQGLQFLIQYYNGEERAKGNILERFSAQQFPDLHSELNLSSLELGDSALYFCASSVGGPFAEQYFGPGTRLTVT.

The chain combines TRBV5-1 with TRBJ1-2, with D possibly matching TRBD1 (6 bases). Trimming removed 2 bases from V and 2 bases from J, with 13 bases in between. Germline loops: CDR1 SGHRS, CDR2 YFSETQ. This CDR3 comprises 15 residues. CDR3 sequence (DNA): TGCGCCAGCAGCTTACACAGGGCAAACAACTATGGCTACACCTTC. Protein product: CASSLHRANNYGYTF.

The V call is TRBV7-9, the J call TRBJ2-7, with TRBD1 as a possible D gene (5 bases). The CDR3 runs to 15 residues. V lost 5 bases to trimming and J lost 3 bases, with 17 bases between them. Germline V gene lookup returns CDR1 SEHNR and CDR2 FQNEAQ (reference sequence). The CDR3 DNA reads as TGTGCCAGCAGCGTGGGGCAGGGATCGGGCTACGAGCAGTACTTC. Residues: CASSVGQGSGYEQYF.

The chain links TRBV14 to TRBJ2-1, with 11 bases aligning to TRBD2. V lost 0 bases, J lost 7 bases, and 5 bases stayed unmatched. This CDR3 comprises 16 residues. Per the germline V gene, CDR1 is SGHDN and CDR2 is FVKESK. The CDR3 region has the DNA TGTGCCAGCAGCCAAGAGCTAGCGGGAGGTAGGAATGAGCAGTTCTTC. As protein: CASSQELAGGRNEQFF.

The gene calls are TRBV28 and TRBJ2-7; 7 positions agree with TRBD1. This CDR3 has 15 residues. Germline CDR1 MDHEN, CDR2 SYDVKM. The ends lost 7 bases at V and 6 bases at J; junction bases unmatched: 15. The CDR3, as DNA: TGTGCCAGCAATAGACAGGGTCGGGGTTTCCTCGAGCAGTACTTC. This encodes CASNRQGRGFLEQYF.

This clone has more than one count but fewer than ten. The CDR3 is CASSRNAGNTEAFF. The CDR3 coding sequence is TGTGCCAGCAGCCGGAATGCAGGGAACACTGAAGCTTTCTTT. The rearrangement uses TRBV4-2 and TRBJ1-1, with D unresolved. The germline V gene has CDR1 LGHNA and CDR2 YNFKEQ. V was trimmed by 4 bases and J by 1 base, leaving 10 bases between them. This CDR3 contains 14 residues.

The CDR3 loop is CASSLGPMRGSPYNEQFF. The DNA for the CDR3 is TGTGCCAGCAGCTTAGGCCCCATGAGGGGGAGCCCCTACAATGAGCAGTTCTTC. The chain uses TRBV7-6 and TRBJ2-1; TRBD1 is a possible D gene (6 bases). The germline V gene encodes CDR1 SGHVS and CDR2 FNYEAQ. V was pared by 1 base and J by 2 bases, with 18 bases between. CDR3 length: 18 amino acids.

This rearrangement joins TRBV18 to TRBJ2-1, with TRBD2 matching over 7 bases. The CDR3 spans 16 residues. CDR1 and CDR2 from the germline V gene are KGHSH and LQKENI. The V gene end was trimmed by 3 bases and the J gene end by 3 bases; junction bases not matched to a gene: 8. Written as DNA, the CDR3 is TGTGCCAGCTCACCTGGGCTAGCGGCTAACTACAATGAGCAGTTCTTC. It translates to CASSPGLAANYNEQFF.

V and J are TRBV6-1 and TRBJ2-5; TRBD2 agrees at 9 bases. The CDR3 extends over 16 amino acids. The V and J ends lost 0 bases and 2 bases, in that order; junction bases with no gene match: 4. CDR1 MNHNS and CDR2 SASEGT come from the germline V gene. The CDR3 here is CASSEAPLAGQETQYF. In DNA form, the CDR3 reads TGTGCCAGCAGTGAAGCACCCCTAGCGGGGCAAGAGACCCAGTACTTC.

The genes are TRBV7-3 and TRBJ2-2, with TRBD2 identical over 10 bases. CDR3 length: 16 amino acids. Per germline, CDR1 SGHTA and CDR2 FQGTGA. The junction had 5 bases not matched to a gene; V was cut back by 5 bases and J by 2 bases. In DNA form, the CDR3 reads TGTGCCAGCAGCCCCCTAGCGGGGGCCAACACCGGGGAGCTGTTTTTT. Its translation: CASSPLAGANTGELFF.

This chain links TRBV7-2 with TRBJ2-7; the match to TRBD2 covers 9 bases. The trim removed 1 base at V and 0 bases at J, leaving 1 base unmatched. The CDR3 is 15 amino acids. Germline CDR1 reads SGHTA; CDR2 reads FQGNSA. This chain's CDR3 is CASSLGSGGSYEQYF. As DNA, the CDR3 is TGTGCCAGCAGCTTAGGTAGCGGGGGCTCCTACGAGCAGTACTTC.